Shown below are 17 T cell receptor beta chains from a single sample sequenced in a study of cytomegalovirus exposure and HLA in healthy donors. Sequenced by immunoSEQ multiplex PCR; TCRdb stores in-frame clones only, minus some. Of 200,000 to 250,000 clones in the sample, 90% to 95% were seen once. The specimen was PBMCs. These receptors all stem from a woman aged 18-30 years in good health and CMV-seronegative.

This clone was observed a handful of times. The chain links TRBV5-1 to TRBJ1-5; possibly TRBD1 for D (6 bases). The germline CDR1 and CDR2 sequences are SGHRS and YFSETQ. The CDR3 totals 15 residues. The V end was cut by 0 bases, the J end by 7 bases, with 14 bases between. The CDR3 loop reads CASSLDVGGGQPQHF. In DNA form, the CDR3 reads TGCGCCAGCAGCTTGGATGTGGGAGGGGGACAGCCCCAGCATTTT. Drawing the rest from reference TRBV5-1 and TRBJ1-5, the complete variable domain is KAGVTQTPRYLIKTRGQQVTLSCSPISGHRSVSWYQQTPGQGLQFLFEYFSETQRNKGNFPGRFSGRQFSNSRSEMNVSTLELGDSALYLCASSLDVGGGQPQHFGDGTRLSIL.

The chain has TRBV30 and TRBJ1-2; D is ambiguous. CDR3 length equals 12 residues. Germline V gene lookup returns CDR1 GTSNPN and CDR2 SVGIG (reference sequence). Trimming left V 2 bases short and J 8 bases short, with 12 bases between. CDR3 loop: CAWSFKGLGYTF. The CDR3 DNA reads as TGTGCCTGGAGTTTCAAAGGACTGGGCTACACCTTC. Full variable domain (rest looked up from reference TRBV30 and TRBJ1-2): SQTIHQWPATLVQPVGSPLSLECTVEGTSNPNLYWYRQAAGRGLQLLFYSVGIGQISSEVPQNLSASRPQDRQFILSSKKLLLSDSGFYLCAWSFKGLGYTFGSGTRLTVV.

CDR3 region: CASKRSLPGSTEAFF. CDR3 sequence (DNA): TGTGCCAGTAAAAGAAGCCTCCCCGGGAGCACTGAAGCTTTCTTT. V gene TRBV19 combines with J gene TRBJ1-1; D remains unclear. The CDR3 is 15 amino acids. Germline lookup yields CDR1 LNHDA and CDR2 SQIVND (reference sequence). Trimming removed 7 bases from V and 4 bases from J, with 19 bases in between.

The genes are TRBV5-1 and TRBJ1-5, with TRBD1 as a possible D gene (5 bases). This CDR3 region has 15 residues. The germline gives CDR1 SGHRS, CDR2 YFSETQ. Between the trimmed V and J ends, which lost 1 base and 5 bases, there was a span of 13 bases. The CDR3 spells CASSLTGKGDQPQHF. The DNA for the CDR3 is TGCGCCAGCAGCTTGACAGGTAAGGGCGATCAGCCCCAGCATTTT.

The J gene is TRBJ1-5, the V gene TRBV28; D perhaps matches TRBD1 (5 bases). The CDR3 is made up of 14 amino acids. Germline assignment: CDR1 MDHEN and CDR2 SYDVKM. Deletions cut 7 bases from V and 0 bases from J, with 10 bases between. In nucleotides, the CDR3 is TGTGCCAGCAAACAGGAGTATAGCAATCAGCCCCAGCATTTT. It codes for CASKQEYSNQPQHF.

The CDR3, as DNA: TGCGCCAGCAGCCAAGTCCCCTATCCCTACGAGCAGTACTTC. This encodes CASSQVPYPYEQYF. V is TRBV4-1 and J is TRBJ2-7; D is unresolved. Germline CDR1 and CDR2: MGHRA and YSYEKL. Trimming took off 1 base at V and 2 bases at J, with 9 bases between the two ends. The CDR3 is 14 amino acids.

This chain connects TRBV29-1 to TRBJ2-3; TRBD1 matches at 7 bases. Trimming cost V 6 bases and J 14 bases; bases outside gene matches: 11. The CDR3 totals 11 residues. The V gene's germline CDR1 is SQVTM and CDR2 ANQGSEA. Here the CDR3 reads CSVPLRGQLYF. The CDR3 DNA is TGCAGCGTCCCACTACGGGGACAGCTGTATTTT.

This clone came up a few times. The CDR3 DNA sequence: TGTGCCAGCAGCCCCCGGGACAGGCGGGTTGGCTACACCTTC. This encodes CASSPRDRRVGYTF. The rearrangement joins TRBV7-9 to TRBJ1-2, with 8 bases identical to TRBD1. V was clipped by 5 bases and J by 7 bases; unmatched bases: 9. This CDR3 has 14 amino acids. Germline lookup yields CDR1 SEHNR and CDR2 FQNEAQ (reference sequence).

The chain employs TRBV30 and TRBJ2-7; 11 positions match TRBD2. V gave up 5 bases and J gave up 3 bases; unmatched junction bases: 0. Looked up from germline, CDR1 is GTSNPN and CDR2 is SVGIG (reference sequence). This CDR3 contains 12 residues. The CDR3 region is CAWGTSGYEQYF. The CDR3 bases are TGTGCCTGGGGGACTAGCGGCTACGAGCAGTACTTC.

A word on this clone: The same CDR3 also results from other DNA sequences found in this sample. V is TRBV5-1 and J is TRBJ2-3, with TRBD1 as a possible D gene (6 bases). The germline V gene has CDR1 SGHRS and CDR2 YFSETQ. Trimming stripped 4 bases from V and 1 base from J, with 10 bases between. The CDR3 is 14 amino acids. CDR3 in amino acids: CASSPRQGTDTQYF. The CDR3 DNA sequence: TGCGCCAGCAGCCCAAGACAGGGCACAGATACGCAGTATTTT.

The V and J genes are TRBV19 and TRBJ2-3; a possible D gene is TRBD2 (6 bases). Germline V gives CDR1 LNHDA, CDR2 SQIVND (reference sequence). The CDR3 extends over 16 amino acids. Trimming removed 1 base at V and 2 bases at J, with 13 bases between. This chain's CDR3 is CASSIGPSVPTDTQYF. CDR3 nucleotide sequence: TGTGCCAGTAGTATAGGGCCTAGCGTCCCCACAGATACGCAGTATTTT.

V gene TRBV7-2 combines with J gene TRBJ2-6, with D possibly matching TRBD1 (6 bases). The CDR3 spans 18 residues. The germline V gene has CDR1 SGHTA and CDR2 FQGNSA. V lost 3 bases and J 0 bases, leaving 15 bases between the germline ends. In DNA form, the CDR3 reads TGTGCCAGCAGCTTCGGGACACTCGGAGCCTCTGGGGCCAACGTCCTGACTTTC. Translated, it gives CASSFGTLGASGANVLTF.

V is TRBV28 and J is TRBJ1-4; D is ambiguous. The CDR3 runs to 15 residues. The germline CDR1 and CDR2 sequences are MDHEN and SYDVKM. Trimming took off 3 bases at V and 3 bases at J, with 11 bases between the two ends. The CDR3 nucleotides read TGTGCCAGCAGTTTCCAGGATCAAGCTAATGAAAAACTGTTTTTT. Protein product: CASSFQDQANEKLFF. The whole variable domain, remainder taken from reference TRBV28 and TRBJ1-4, is DVKVTQSSRYLVKRTGEKVFLECVQDMDHENMFWYRQDPGLGLRLIYFSYDVKMKEKGDIPEGYSVSREKKERFSLILESASTNQTSMYLCASSFQDQANEKLFFGSGTQLSVL.

This clone has a single count. The chain combines TRBV30 with TRBJ2-7; 7 nucleotides line up with TRBD1. The junction had 4 bases not matched to a gene; V was cut back by 0 bases and J by 5 bases. CDR1 GTSNPN and CDR2 SVGIG come from the germline V gene (reference sequence). CDR3 length: 13 residues. In DNA, the CDR3 is TGTGCCTGGAGTGTACGGACAGGACACGAGCAGTACTTC. Residues: CAWSVRTGHEQYF.

The chain joins TRBV10-1 to TRBJ2-1; D not certain. From germline, CDR1 is WNHNN and CDR2 SYGVQD (reference sequence). V was clipped by 3 bases and J by 8 bases, with 11 bases between them. The CDR3 sequence is 13 residues long. The CDR3 DNA reads as TGCGCCAGCAGTGAAATGATGGCGGATGAGCAGTTCTTC. As protein: CASSEMMADEQFF.

This chain joins TRBV30 and TRBJ1-1; a weak D match, TRBD1 (5 bases). The V end was cut by 3 bases, the J end by 3 bases, with 8 bases between. CDR3 length equals 12 residues. Germline V lookup: CDR1 GTSNPN, CDR2 SVGIG (reference sequence). CDR3 protein: CAWSRGDTEAFF. DNA of the CDR3: TGTGCCTGGAGCCGGGGGGACACTGAAGCTTTCTTT.

The chain carries TRBV11-2 and TRBJ1-3; no clear D. The V and J ends lost 5 bases and 0 bases respectively, with 11 bases between them. This CDR3 contains 15 residues. Germline V gene lookup returns CDR1 SGHAT and CDR2 FQNNGV. The CDR3 DNA sequence: TGTGCCAGCAGCGTCACAGTTCTCTCTGGAAACACCATATATTTT. Its protein product is CASSVTVLSGNTIYF.